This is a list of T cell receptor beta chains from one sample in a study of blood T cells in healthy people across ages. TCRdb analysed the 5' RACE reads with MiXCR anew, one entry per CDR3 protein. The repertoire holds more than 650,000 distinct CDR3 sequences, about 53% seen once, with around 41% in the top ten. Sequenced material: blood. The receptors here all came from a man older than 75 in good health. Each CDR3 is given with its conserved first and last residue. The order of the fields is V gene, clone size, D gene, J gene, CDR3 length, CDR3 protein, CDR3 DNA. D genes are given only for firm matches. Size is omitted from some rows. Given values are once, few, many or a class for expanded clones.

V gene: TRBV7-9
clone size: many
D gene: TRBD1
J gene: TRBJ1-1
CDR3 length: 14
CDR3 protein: CASSRGQRNTEAFF
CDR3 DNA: TGTGCCAGCAGCCGGGGACAGAGGAACACTGAAGCTTTCTTT

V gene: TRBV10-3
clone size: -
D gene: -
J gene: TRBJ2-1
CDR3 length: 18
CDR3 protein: CAISVLEGGVGSYNEQFF
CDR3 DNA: TGTGCCATCAGTGTTCTAGAGGGGGGCGTTGGCTCCTACAATGAGCAGTTCTTC

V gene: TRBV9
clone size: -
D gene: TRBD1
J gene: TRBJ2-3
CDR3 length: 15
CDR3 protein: CASSERTGGLDTQYF
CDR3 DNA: TGTGCCAGCAGCGAGCGGACAGGGGGCTTGGATACGCAGTATTTT

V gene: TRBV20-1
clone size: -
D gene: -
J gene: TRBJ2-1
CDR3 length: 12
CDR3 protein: CAMAGFCNEQFF
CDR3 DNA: TGCGCCATGGCGGGGTTTTGCAATGAGCAGTTCTTC

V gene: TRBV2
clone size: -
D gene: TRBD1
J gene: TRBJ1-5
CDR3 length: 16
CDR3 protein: CASSNRQGGGNQPQHF
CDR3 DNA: TGTGCCAGCAGTAACCGACAGGGGGGTGGCAATCAGCCCCAGCATTTT

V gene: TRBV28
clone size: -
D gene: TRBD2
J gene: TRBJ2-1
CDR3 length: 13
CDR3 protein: CAYGGGRYNEQFF
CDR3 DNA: TGTGCCTACGGTGGCGGGAGGTACAATGAGCAGTTCTTC

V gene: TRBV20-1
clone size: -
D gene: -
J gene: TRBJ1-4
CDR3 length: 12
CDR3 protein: CSASGVSEKLFF
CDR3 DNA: TGCAGTGCTAGTGGGGTGTCCGAAAAACTGTTTTTT

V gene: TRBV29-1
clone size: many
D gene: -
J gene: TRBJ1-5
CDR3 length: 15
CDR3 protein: CSVDHRFRANQPQHF
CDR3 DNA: TGCAGCGTCGACCACCGGTTCAGGGCCAATCAGCCCCAGCATTTT

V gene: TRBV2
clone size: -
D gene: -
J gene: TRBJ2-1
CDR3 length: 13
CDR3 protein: CASNLLGLNEQFF
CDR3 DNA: TGTGCCAGCAACTTATTGGGCCTCAATGAGCAGTTCTTC

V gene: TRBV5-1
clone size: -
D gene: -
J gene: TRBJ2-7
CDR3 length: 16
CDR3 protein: CASSLAPPLDGYEQYF
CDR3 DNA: TGCGCCAGCAGCTTGGCTCCCCCCTTGGACGGCTACGAGCAGTACTTC

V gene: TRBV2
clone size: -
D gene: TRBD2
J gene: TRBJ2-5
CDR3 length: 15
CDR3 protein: CASTRSGGPQETQYF
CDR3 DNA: TGTGCCAGCACAAGGAGCGGGGGGCCCCAAGAGACCCAGTACTTC

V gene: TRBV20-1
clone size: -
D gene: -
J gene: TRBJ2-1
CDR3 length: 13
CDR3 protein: CSAPGQEHNEQFF
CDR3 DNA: TGCAGTGCCCCTGGGCAGGAACACAATGAGCAGTTCTTC

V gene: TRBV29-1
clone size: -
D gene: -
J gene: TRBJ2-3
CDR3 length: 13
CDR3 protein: CSVGAPSTATQYF
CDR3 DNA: TGCAGCGTTGGAGCCCCCAGCACAGCTACGCAGTATTTT

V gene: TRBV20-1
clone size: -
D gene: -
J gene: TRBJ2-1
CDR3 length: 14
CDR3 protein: CSASPSRGDNEQFF
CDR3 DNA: TGCAGTGCTAGTCCTAGCCGAGGAGACAATGAGCAGTTCTTC

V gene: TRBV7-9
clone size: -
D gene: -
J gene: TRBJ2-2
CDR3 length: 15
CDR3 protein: CASSQLGINTGELFF
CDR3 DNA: TGTGCCAGCAGCCAACTTGGAATCAACACCGGGGAGCTGTTTTTT

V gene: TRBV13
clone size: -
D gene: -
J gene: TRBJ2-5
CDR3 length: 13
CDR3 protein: CASSLRFQETQYF
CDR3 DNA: TGTGCCAGCAGCCTCAGATTCCAAGAGACCCAGTACTTC

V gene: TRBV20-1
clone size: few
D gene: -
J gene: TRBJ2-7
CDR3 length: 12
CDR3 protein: CRARRRSYEQYF
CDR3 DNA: TGCAGAGCGAGACGCAGATCCTACGAGCAGTACTTC

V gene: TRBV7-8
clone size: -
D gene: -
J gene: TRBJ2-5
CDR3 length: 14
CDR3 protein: CASFRGGVIETQYF
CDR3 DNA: TGTGCCAGCTTTAGGGGGGGGGTCATTGAGACCCAGTACTTC

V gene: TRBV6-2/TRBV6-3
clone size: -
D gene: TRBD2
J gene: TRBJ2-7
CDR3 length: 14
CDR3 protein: CASKFSGAPYEQYF
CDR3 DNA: TGTGCCAGCAAATTTAGCGGGGCCCCCTACGAGCAGTACTTC

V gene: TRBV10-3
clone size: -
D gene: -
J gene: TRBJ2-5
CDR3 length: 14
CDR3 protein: CAISSGLHQETQYF
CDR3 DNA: TGTGCCATCAGTTCCGGACTGCACCAAGAGACCCAGTACTTC

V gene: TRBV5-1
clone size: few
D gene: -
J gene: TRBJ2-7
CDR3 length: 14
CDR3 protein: CASSLGTQGYEQYF
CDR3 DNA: TGCGCCAGCAGCTTGGGAACCCAGGGATACGAGCAGTACTTC

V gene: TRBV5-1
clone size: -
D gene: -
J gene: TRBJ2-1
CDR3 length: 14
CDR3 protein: CASGQGSSYNEQFF
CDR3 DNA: TGCGCCAGCGGGCAGGGGTCATCCTACAATGAGCAGTTCTTC

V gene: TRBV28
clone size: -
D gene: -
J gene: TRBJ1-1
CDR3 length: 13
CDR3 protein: CASSRQSFTEAFF
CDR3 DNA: TGTGCCAGCAGCCGACAGAGTTTTACTGAAGCTTTCTTT

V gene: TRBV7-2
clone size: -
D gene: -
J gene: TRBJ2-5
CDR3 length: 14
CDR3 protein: CASSFGGGPETQYF
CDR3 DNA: TGTGCCAGCAGCTTCGGAGGGGGGCCTGAGACCCAGTACTTC